This T cell receptor beta chain comes out of a study of Ad26.COV2.S vaccination and SARS-CoV-2 variants. The CDR3 totals 14 residues. The ends were cut back, 5 bases at V and 2 bases at J, with 13 bases in the middle. Germline CDR1 is SGHVS and CDR2 is FQNEAQ. As to this clone: The antigen is unknown.

Here immunoSEQ multiplex PCR was the method, and the copy in TCRdb shows in-frame clones only, minus some. The sample has some 450,000 clones; about 90% are singletons. The treatment here: roughly 19 received Ad26.COV2.S at low or high dose, single or two shots; about 5 received placebo; per-sample allocation not given. Day 63 following the first vaccine or placebo injection was when the samples were taken. Donation came from an adult in Boston who was aged 18-55 years. Study-level points and caveats: Placebo and vaccine recipients had non-spike TCR breadth that was similar.

J is TRBJ2-7 and V is TRBV7-8; the D call may be TRBD1 or TRBD2 (5 bases each). The receptor was isolated from a person between 18 and 60 years old who received the Ad26.COV2.S COVID-19 vaccine or a placebo. The sequenced sample was peripheral blood, obtained in a trial of Ad26.COV2.S vaccine versus placebo. The CDR3 DNA reads TGTGCCAGCAGCGCCCGGGACCAACCCTACGAGCAGTACTTC. Translation gives CASSARDQPYEQYF.